Reported below is one T cell receptor (beta chain). The sample originates from a study of Tregs in tolerant kidney transplant recipients. This CDR3 is 16 amino acids long. The V gene lost 6 bases and the J gene lost 3 bases, with 17 bases spanning the gap. Germline CDR1 and CDR2: MRHNA and SNTAGT. The repertoire was sequenced with immunoSEQ multiplex PCR; TCRdb's copy has only in-frame clones and lacks some. This table has roughly 16,000 clones, over 75% appearing once. The receptor comes from a human donor who received a combined kidney and bone marrow transplant. The chain has TRBV6-4 and TRBJ2-2; perhaps TRBD1 as D (5 bases). The sample here was Tregs from blood, taken before the transplant. The DNA for the CDR3 is TGTGCCAGCAGCCCCGGTTGGCGCAGGGACACCGGGGAGCTGTTTTTT. Translating it yields CASSPGWRRDTGELFF.